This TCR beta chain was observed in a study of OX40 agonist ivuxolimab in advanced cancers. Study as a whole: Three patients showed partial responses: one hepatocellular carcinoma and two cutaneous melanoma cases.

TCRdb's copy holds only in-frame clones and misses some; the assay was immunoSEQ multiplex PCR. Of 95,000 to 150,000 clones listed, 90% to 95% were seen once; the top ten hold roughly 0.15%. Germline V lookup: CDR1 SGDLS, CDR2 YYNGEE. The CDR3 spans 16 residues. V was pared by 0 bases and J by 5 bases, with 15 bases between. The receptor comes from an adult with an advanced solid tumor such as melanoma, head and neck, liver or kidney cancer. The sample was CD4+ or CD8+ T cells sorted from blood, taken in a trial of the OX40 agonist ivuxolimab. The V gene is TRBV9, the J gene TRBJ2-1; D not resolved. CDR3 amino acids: CASSVVLTKNHNEQFF. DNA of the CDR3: TGTGCCAGCAGCGTAGTACTCACGAAAAACCACAATGAGCAGTTCTTC.